This T cell receptor beta chain was profiled in a study of T-cell memory formation after mild COVID-19. Study-level results: Clones contracting day 15 to 85 were balanced CD4/CD8; later expanders leaned CD4+. Among CD4+ contracting clones, most were CM and EM, and CD8+ ones EMRA. Pre-infection memory showed some responding clones, and this suggested that cross-reactive memory joined.

Using constant-segment primers, 5'RACE produced TCR alpha and TCR beta cDNA libraries carrying sample barcodes and UMIs. From the 5' RACE reads, TCRdb called clonotypes with MiXCR, one entry per CDR3 protein. The sample consists of 200,000 to 300,000 distinct CDR3 sequences, 16% of them appearing once. This clonotype was detected a few times. The antigen is undetermined. The CDR3 carries no conserved terminal phenylalanine or tryptophan, so it likely arises from a read error. The CDR3 is made up of 17 amino acids. V lost 4 bases, J lost 2 bases, and 6 bases stayed unmatched. The germline CDR1 and CDR2 sequences are MNHEY and SMNVEV (reference sequence).

The sample was PBMCs or a T cell subset sorted from them (not recorded which). This sequence joins TRBV27 and TRBJ2-4; 12 bases align to TRBD1. This TCR came from a man aged 18-30 years who had mild COVID-19 (a few samples of this study predate the infection). Cell type and time point are not known. The CDR3 spells CASSSGQGAFTKNIQYV. The CDR3 region has the DNA TGTGCCAGCAGTTCGGGACAGGGGGCTTTTACCAAAAACATTCAGTACGTC.